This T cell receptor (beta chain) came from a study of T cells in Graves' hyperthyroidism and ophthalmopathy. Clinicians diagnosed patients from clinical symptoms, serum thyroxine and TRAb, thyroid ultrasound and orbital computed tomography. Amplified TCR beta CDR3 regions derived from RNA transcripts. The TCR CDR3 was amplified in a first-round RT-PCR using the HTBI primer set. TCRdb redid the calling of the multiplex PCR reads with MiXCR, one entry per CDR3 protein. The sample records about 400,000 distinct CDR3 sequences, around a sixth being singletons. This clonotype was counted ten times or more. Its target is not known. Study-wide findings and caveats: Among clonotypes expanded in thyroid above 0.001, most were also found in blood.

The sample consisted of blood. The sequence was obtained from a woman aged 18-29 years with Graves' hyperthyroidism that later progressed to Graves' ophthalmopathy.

The CDR3 region has the DNA TGTGCCAGCAGGCAGGAGGGGGCTGGCAATCAGCCCCAGCATTTT. It translates to CASRQEGAGNQPQHF. The chain joins TRBV2 to TRBJ1-5, with 7 bases aligning to TRBD1. J was trimmed by 2 bases and V by 6 bases; bases with no gene match: 7. Per the germline V gene, CDR1 is SNHLY and CDR2 is FYNNEI. CDR3 length: 15 residues.